The clone carrying this T cell receptor (beta chain) was observed many times. Its antigen is as yet unknown. Stable Graves' hyperthyroidism meant no ophthalmopathy progression within 18 months. Clinical symptoms, serum thyroxine and TRAb, thyroid ultrasound and orbital computed tomography were used for the diagnoses. This sample was taken from a study of T cells in Graves' hyperthyroidism and ophthalmopathy. Regions amplified from RNA transcripts were the TCR beta CDR3 regions. When the TCR CDR3 underwent first-round RT-PCR, the HTBI primer set was used. A single record per CDR3 protein comes from TCRdb applying MiXCR to the multiplex PCR reads. Among hundreds of thousands of distinct CDR3 sequences listed, around 13% were seen once. Germline V gene sequence: CDR1 SGHAT, CDR2 FQNNGV. This CDR3 spans 15 amino acids. J lost 4 bases, V lost 3 bases, and 3 bases had no gene match. Whole-study findings and limits: Median prediction lead before ophthalmopathy onset was around seven months with the model.

This rearrangement joins TRBV11-2 to TRBJ2-3; 11 nucleotides align to TRBD2. This TCR was recovered from a woman in her 30s with Graves' hyperthyroidism. The sequenced sample consisted of blood. The CDR3 reads CASSFLAGGSDTQYF. For the CDR3, the DNA is TGTGCCAGCAGCTTCCTAGCGGGAGGATCAGATACGCAGTATTTT.